This T cell receptor (beta chain) appears in the sequencing data of a study of blood T cell repertoires in COVID-19. Study as a whole: COVID-19 samples, acute and convalescent, were from the United States, Italy and Spain. T cells, B-cell-depleted T cells, or PBMCs supplied cDNA or gDNA.

The V gene end was trimmed by 7 bases and the J gene end by 2 bases; junction bases not matched to a gene: 3. From germline, CDR1 is SGDLS and CDR2 YYNGEE. The CDR3 is 14 amino acids. As processed by the authors: Amplification with reference gene primers provided the estimates of nucleated cell counts. The assay was immunoSEQ multiplex PCR, and TCRdb's table has in-frame clones only and misses some. V and J calls and clone size are as listed in that table; D and trimming were resolved from the DNA. The table shows over 100,000 clones, with around four fifths occurring only once. What was sequenced was peripheral blood. This receptor was taken from a woman aged 60-70 years with acute or convalescent COVID-19. The chain carries TRBV9 and TRBJ2-5, with 12 bases aligning to TRBD2. CDR3 in amino acids: CASAGLAGQETQYF. In nucleotides, the CDR3 is TGTGCCAGCGCCGGACTAGCGGGGCAAGAGACCCAGTACTTC.